This TCR beta chain was profiled in a study of blood T cell repertoires in COVID-19. About the study: The study drew acute and convalescent COVID-19 samples from the United States, Italy and Spain. The cDNA or gDNA used as material had been derived from T cells, B-cell-depleted T cells, or PBMCs.

Only one count was recorded for this clone. How the authors handled the data: Amplifying reference gene primers gave estimates of nucleated cell counts. Profiling relied on immunoSEQ multiplex PCR, and the TCRdb table lists in-frame clones only, not all of them. That table gives V, J and clone size, and the DNA gave D and trimming. The sample consists of tens of thousands of clones, roughly 89% of them appearing once. The CDR3 is 15 residues long. Deletions cut 5 bases from V and 0 bases from J, with 10 bases between. Germline CDR1 and CDR2: SGHTA and FQGTGA. The chain carries TRBV7-3 and TRBJ2-2, with a tentative D call TRBD2 (5 bases). The sequenced sample was peripheral blood. The source is a human donor in a cohort sampled during active COVID-19. CDR3 protein: CASSPGISNTGELFF. Written as DNA, the CDR3 is TGTGCCAGCAGCCCCGGGATATCGAACACCGGGGAGCTGTTTTTT.